This is a list of T cell receptor beta chains from one sample in a study of cytomegalovirus exposure and HLA in healthy donors. Assay: immunoSEQ multiplex PCR; the TCRdb copy retains only in-frame clones and omits some. The table records under 200,000 clones, about four fifths of them present only once. The sequencing input was PBMCs. All receptors come from a woman aged 45-60 years in good health and CMV-seropositive. The conserved cysteine and the conserved F or W are not part of the CDR3 here.

TRBJ2-1,TRBV27,ASSLSTLGDRNYNEQF
TRBJ2-1,TRBV6-1,ASSSRDTSYNEQF
TRBJ1-1,TRBV18,ASSQRGTEAF
TRBJ2-5,TRBV28,ASRSTPGLAGQTQY
TRBJ1-2,TRBV11-2,ASSRGQGPYGYT
TRBJ1-2,TRBV7-8,ASSTRTDNYGYT
TRBJ2-4,TRBV7-9,ASSLTGQVGNIQY
TRBJ1-6,TRBV11-2,ASSPPGPLH
TRBJ2-3,TRBV4-2,ASSLSMGGGLSSTDTQY
TRBJ1-4,TRBV19,ATTTPGQGNEKLF
TRBJ2-1,TRBV5-6,ASSMDRRGEQF
TRBJ2-1,TRBV28,ASLTSGGYNEQF
TRBJ2-5,TRBV7-2,ASSPRLAGEETQY
TRBJ2-1,TRBV10-2,ASRASGSSYNEQF
TRBJ2-2,TRBV11-3,ASSWGQGSNTGELF